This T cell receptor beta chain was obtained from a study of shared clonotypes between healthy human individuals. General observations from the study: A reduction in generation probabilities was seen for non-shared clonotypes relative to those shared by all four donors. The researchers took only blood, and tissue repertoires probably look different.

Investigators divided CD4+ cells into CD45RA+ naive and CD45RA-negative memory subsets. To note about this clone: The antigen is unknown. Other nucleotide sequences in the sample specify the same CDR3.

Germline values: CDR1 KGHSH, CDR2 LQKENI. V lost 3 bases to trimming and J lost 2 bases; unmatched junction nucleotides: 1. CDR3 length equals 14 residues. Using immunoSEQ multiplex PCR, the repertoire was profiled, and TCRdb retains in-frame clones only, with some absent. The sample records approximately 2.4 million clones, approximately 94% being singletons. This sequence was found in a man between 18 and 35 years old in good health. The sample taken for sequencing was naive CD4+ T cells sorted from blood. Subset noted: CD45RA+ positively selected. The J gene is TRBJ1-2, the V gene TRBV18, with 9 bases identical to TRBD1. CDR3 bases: TGTGCCAGCTCACCGGGACAGGGAAACTATGGCTACACCTTC. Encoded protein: CASSPGQGNYGYTF.